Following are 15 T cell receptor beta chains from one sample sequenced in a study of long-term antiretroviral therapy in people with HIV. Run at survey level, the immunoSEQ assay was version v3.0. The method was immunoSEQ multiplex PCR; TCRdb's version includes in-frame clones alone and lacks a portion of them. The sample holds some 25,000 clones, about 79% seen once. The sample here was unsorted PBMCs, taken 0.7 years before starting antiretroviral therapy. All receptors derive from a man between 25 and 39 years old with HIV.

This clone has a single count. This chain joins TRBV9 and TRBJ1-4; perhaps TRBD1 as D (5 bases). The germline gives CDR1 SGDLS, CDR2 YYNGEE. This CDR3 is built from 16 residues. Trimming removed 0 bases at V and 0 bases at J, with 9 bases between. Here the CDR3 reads CASSVATGATNEKLFF. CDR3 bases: TGTGCCAGCAGCGTAGCCACAGGAGCAACTAATGAAAAACTGTTTTTT.

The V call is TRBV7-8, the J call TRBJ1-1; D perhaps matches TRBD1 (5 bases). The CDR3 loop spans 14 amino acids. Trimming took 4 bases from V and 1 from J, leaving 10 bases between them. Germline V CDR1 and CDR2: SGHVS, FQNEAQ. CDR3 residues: CASSSGGGNTEAFF. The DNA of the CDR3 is TGTGCCAGCAGCTCTGGGGGGGGGAACACTGAAGCTTTCTTT.

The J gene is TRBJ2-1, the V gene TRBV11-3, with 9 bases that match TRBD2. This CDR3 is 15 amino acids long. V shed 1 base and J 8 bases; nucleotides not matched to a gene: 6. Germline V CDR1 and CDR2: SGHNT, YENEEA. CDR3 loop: CASSLGLAGRDEQFF. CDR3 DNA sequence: TGTGCCAGCAGCTTAGGGCTAGCGGGACGGGATGAGCAGTTCTTC. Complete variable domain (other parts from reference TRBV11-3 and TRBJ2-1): EAGVVQSPRYKIIEKKQPVAFWCNPISGHNTLYWYLQNLGQGPELLIRYENEEAVDDSQLPKDRFSAERLKGVDSTLKIQPAELGDSAVYLCASSLGLAGRDEQFFGPGTRLTVL.

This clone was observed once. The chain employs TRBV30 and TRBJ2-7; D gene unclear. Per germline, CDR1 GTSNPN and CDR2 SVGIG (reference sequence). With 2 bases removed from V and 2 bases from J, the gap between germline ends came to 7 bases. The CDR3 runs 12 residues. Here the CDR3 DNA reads TGTGCCTGGAGTCCACCTGCCTACGAGCAGTACTTC. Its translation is CAWSPPAYEQYF.

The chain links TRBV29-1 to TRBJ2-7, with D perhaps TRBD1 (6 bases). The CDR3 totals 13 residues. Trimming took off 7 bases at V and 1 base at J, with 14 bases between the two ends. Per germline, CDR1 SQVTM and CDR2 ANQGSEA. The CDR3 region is CSAATGQSYEQYF. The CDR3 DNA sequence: TGCAGCGCAGCCACAGGGCAGTCCTACGAGCAGTACTTC.

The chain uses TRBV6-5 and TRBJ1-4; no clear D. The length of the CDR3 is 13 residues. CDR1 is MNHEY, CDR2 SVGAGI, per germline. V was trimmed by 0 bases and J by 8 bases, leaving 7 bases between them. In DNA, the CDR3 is TGTGCCAGCAGTTACTCGCGCAGGGAAAAACTGTTTTTT. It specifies CASSYSRREKLFF.

Here the CDR3 reads CASSLSGGTGYGYTF. The CDR3 region has the DNA TGTGCCAGCAGCTTAAGTGGCGGTACCGGGTATGGCTACACCTTC. The rearrangement links TRBV7-9 to TRBJ1-2; D unresolved. The CDR3 extends over 15 amino acids. V dropped 2 bases and J dropped 5 bases, with 15 bases sitting between them. Looked up from germline, CDR1 is SEHNR and CDR2 is FQNEAQ (reference sequence).

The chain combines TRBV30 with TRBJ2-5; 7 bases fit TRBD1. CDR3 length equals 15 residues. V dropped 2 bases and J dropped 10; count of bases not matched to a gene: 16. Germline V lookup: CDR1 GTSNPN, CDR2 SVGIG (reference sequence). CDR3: CAWSSAGTASSDQYF. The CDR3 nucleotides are TGTGCCTGGAGTTCTGCCGGGACAGCCTCCAGCGACCAGTACTTC.

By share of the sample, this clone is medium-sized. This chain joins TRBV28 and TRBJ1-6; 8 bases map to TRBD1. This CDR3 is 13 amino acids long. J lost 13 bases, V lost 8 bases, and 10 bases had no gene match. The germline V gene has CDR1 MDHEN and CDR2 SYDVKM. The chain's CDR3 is CASCETGEPPLHF. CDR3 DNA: TGTGCCAGCTGTGAGACAGGGGAACCCCCCCTCCACTTT.

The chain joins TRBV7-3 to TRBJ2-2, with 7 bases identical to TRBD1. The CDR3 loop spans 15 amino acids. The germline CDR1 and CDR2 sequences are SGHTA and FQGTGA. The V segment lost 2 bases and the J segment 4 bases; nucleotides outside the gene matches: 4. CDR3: CASSLLGGVTGELFF. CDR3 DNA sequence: TGTGCCAGCAGCTTATTAGGGGGCGTCACCGGGGAGCTGTTTTTT.

The CDR3 DNA reads as TGTGCCAGCAGCCGACAGGGAGGATCCTATCAAAATAATTCACCCCTCCACTTT. Encoded protein: CASSRQGGSYQNNSPLHF. This sequence joins TRBV27 and TRBJ1-6; 7 positions match TRBD1. The germline V gene encodes CDR1 MNHEY and CDR2 SMNVEV (reference sequence). The CDR3 is made up of 18 amino acids. With 6 bases clipped from V and 5 bases from J, the junction kept 16 bases outside the gene matches.

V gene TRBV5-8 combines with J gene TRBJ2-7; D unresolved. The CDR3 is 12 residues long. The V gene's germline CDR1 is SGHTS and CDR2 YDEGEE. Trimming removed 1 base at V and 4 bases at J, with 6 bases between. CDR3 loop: CASSLHGYEQYF. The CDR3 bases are TGTGCCAGCAGCTTGCATGGATACGAGCAGTACTTC.

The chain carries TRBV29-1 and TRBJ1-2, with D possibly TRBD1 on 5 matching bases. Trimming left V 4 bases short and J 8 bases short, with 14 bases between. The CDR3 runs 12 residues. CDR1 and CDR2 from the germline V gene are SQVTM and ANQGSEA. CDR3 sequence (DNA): TGCAGCGTTGGGGGGTTCCCTGAGGGCTACACCTTC. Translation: CSVGGFPEGYTF.

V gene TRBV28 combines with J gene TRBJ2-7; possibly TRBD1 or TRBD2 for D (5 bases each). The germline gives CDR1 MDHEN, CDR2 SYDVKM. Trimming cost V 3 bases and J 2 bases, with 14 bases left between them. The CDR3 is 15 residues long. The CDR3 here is CASSFGTSGAYEQYF. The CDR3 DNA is TGTGCCAGCAGTTTCGGGACCAGTGGGGCCTACGAGCAGTACTTC.

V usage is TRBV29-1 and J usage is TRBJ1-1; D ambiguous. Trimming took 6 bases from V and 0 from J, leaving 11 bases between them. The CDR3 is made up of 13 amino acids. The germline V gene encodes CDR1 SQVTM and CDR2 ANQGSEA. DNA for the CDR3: TGCAGCGTCGGTAACGGGTTGAACACTGAAGCTTTCTTT. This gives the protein CSVGNGLNTEAFF.